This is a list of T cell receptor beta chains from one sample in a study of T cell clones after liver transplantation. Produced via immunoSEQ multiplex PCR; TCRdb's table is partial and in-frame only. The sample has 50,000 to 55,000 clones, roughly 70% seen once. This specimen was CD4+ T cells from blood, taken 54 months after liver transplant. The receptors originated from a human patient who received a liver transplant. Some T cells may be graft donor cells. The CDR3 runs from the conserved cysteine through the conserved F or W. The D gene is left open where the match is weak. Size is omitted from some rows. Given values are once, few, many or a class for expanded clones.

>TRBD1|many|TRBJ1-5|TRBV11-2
TGTGCCAGCAGCTTACAGGGGGACAATCAGCCCCAGCATTTT
CASSLQGDNQPQHF
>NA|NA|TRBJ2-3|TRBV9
TGTGCCAGCAGCGTAGACCACCTCCCCGAACATACGCAGTATTTT
CASSVDHLPEHTQYF
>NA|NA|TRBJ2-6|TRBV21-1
TGTGCCAGCAAACCCCAGGGGATTGGGGCCAACGTCCTGACTTTC
CASKPQGIGANVLTF
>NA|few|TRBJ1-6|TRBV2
TGTGCCAGCAGTATAGACAGAACCTATAATTCACCCCTCCACTTT
CASSIDRTYNSPLHF
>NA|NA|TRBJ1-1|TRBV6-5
TGTGCCAGCAGTTACTGGTCGACAGGTTGGGGAACTGAAGCTTTCTTT
CASSYWSTGWGTEAFF
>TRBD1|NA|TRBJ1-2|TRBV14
TGTGCCAGCAGCCTAAGCCGGGACAGGCTAAATTATGGCTACACCTTC
CASSLSRDRLNYGYTF
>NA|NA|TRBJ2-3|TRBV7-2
TGTGCCAGCAGCTTTTTCCAGGGAGTAGGAGATACGCAGTATTTT
CASSFFQGVGDTQYF
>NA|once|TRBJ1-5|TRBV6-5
TGTGCCAGCAGTACCTCCGGACGGGGGAATCAGCCCCAGCATTTT
CASSTSGRGNQPQHF
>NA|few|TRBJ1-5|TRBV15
TGTGCCACCAGCAGAGCTGGGATGGGACAGCCCCAGCATTTT
CATSRAGMGQPQHF
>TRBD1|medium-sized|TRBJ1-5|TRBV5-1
TGCGCCAGCAGGTCCGGGACAGATAGCAATCAGCCCCAGCATTTT
CASRSGTDSNQPQHF
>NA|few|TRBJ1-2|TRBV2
TGTGCCAGCAGTGTCCGGCAGGGGCGTAACTATGGCTACACCTTC
CASSVRQGRNYGYTF
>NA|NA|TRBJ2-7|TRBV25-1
TGTGCCAGCACCGACCTAAGCAAAGGGGCCTACGAGCAGTACTTC
CASTDLSKGAYEQYF
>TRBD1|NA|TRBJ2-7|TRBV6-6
TGTGCCAGCAGTTCCCCAGGGGGCTCCTACGAGCAGTACTTC
CASSSPGGSYEQYF
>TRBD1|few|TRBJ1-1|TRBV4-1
TGCGCCAGCAGCCCTGGGACAGGGGGCCTTTGGGCTGAAGCTTTCTTT
CASSPGTGGLWAEAFF
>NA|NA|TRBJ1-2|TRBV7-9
TGTGCCAGCAGCTTAGGTGGCGTCGAGGTCTTCGATGGCTACACCTTC
CASSLGGVEVFDGYTF
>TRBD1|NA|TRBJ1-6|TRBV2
TGTGCCAGCAGTTCCGGGGGACAGACGAATTCACCCCTCCACTTT
CASSSGGQTNSPLHF
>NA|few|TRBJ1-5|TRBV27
TGTGCCAGCAGTTTAAGCTCAGGGTATAGCAATCAGCCCCAGCATTTT
CASSLSSGYSNQPQHF
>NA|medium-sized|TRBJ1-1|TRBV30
TGTGCCTGGAGATGGGGCAGGGGTAGGACTGAAGCTTTCTTT
CAWRWGRGRTEAFF
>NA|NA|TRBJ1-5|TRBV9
TGTGCCAGCAGCGTAGTGTTCCTCAGGGTACAGAAACTTCCCCATCAGCCCCAGCATTTT
CASSVVFLRVQKLPHQPQHF
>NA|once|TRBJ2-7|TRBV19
TGTGCCAGTAGTACACAGGGTCCCTACGAGCAGTACTTC
CASSTQGPYEQYF
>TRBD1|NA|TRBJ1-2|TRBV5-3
TGTGCCAGAAGCTTGTGGACAGGGAAGTCCGGCTACACCTTC
CARSLWTGKSGYTF
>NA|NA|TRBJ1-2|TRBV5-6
TGTGCCAGCAGCTTGGAGTCCGTCTATGGCTACACCTTC
CASSLESVYGYTF
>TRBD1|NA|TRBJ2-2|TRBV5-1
TGCGCCAGCAGCTCACTACAGGGGGCGGTCGGGGAGCTGTTTTTT
CASSSLQGAVGELFF
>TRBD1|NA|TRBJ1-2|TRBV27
TGTGCCAGCAGTTACTCCGGGACAGGGGGCAGTGGCTACACCTTC
CASSYSGTGGSGYTF
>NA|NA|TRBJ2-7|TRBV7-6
TGTGCCAGCAGCTTTAGGGGGGGAATGTCCTACGAGCAGTACTTC
CASSFRGGMSYEQYF
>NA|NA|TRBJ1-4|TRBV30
TGTGCCTGGAGTGTCGGAGGAGAAAAACTGTTTTTT
CAWSVGGEKLFF
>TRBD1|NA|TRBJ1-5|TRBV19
TGTGCCAGTAGTCTCTCAGGGGGCTATAGCAATCAGCCCCAGCATTTT
CASSLSGGYSNQPQHF
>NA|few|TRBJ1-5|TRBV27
TGTGCCAGCAGTCTCAACCGGGTGGCGAATCAGCCCCAGCATTTT
CASSLNRVANQPQHF
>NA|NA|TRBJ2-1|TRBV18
TGTGCCAGCTCACCCGTTGGGGCTGAGAGCAATGAGCAGTTCTTC
CASSPVGAESNEQFF
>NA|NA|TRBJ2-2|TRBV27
TGTGCCAGCAGAACGGACATGGAGGGGAAGACCGGGGAGCTGTTTTTT
CASRTDMEGKTGELFF